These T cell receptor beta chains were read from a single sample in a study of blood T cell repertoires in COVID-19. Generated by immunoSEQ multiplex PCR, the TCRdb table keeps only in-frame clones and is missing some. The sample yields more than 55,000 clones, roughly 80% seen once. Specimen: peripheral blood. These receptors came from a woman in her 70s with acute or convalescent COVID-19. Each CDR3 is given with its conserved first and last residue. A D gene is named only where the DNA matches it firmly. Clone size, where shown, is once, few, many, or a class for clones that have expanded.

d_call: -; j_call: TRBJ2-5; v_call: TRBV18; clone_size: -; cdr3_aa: CASSQRVEETQYF; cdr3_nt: TGTGCCAGCTCCCAGCGGGTGGAAGAGACCCAGTACTTC
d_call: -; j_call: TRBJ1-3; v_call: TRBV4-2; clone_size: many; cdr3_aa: CASSPSSGNTIYF; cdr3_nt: TGTGCCAGCAGCCCCAGCTCTGGAAACACCATATATTTT
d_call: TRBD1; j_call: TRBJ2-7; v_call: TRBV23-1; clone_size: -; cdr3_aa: CASSHHLTPPQGTGEYEQYF; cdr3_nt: TGCGCCAGCAGTCACCATTTAACCCCGCCACAAGGGACAGGAGAATACGAGCAGTACTTC
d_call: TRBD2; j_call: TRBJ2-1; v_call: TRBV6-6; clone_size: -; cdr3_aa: CASSLSGTSGGLSSYNEQFF; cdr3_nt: TGTGCCAGCAGTCTTTCCGGGACTAGCGGGGGATTAAGCTCCTACAATGAGCAGTTCTTC
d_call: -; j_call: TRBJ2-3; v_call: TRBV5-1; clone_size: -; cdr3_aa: CASSSEGHRGGTDTQYF; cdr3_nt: TGCGCCAGCAGCTCCGAGGGGCACCGAGGGGGTACAGATACGCAGTATTTT
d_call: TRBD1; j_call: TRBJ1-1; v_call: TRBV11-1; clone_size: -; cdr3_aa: CASSRGQGESNTEAFF; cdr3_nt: TGTGCCAGCAGCCGCGGACAGGGAGAGTCGAACACTGAAGCTTTCTTT
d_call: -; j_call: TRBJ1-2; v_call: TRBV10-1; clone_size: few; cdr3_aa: CASSESRPPGSRYTF; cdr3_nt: TGCGCCAGCAGTGAGTCGCGGCCCCCGGGATCGCGCTACACCTTC
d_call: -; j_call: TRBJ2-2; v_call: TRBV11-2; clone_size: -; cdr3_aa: CASSLDLRNTGELFF; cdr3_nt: TGTGCCAGCAGCTTAGATCTGAGAAACACCGGGGAGCTGTTTTTT
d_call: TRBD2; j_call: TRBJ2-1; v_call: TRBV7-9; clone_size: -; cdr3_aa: CASSPGTSGGGLYNEQFF; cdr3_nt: TGTGCCAGCAGCCCTGGGACTAGCGGGGGGGGACTTTACAATGAGCAGTTCTTC
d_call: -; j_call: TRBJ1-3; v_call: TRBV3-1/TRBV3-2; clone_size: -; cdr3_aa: CASSQQGRVGNTIYF; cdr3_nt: TGTGCCAGCAGCCAACAGGGCCGCGTTGGAAACACCATATATTTT
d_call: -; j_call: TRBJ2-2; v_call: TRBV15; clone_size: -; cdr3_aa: CATSRDRDSYTGELFF; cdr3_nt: TGTGCCACCAGCAGAGATCGCGACAGCTACACCGGGGAGCTGTTTTTT
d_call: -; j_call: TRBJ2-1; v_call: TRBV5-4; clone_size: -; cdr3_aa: CASGDFQTANEQFF; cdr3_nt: TGTGCCAGTGGGGACTTTCAGACGGCCAATGAGCAGTTCTTC
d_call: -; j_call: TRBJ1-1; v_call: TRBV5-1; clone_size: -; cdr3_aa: CASSLTGRSNTEAFF; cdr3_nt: TGCGCCAGCAGCTTAACAGGGCGTTCGAACACTGAAGCTTTCTTT
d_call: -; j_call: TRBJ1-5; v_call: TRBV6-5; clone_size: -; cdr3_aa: CASTTVSTGIQPQHF; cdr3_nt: TGTGCCAGCACCACCGTAAGCACAGGTATCCAGCCCCAGCATTTT
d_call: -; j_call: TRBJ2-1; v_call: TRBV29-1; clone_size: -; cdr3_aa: CSVPGGGRNEQFF; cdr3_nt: TGCAGCGTCCCCGGTGGGGGGAGGAATGAGCAGTTCTTC
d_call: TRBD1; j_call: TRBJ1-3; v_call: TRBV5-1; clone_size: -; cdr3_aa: CASSLEGQGSGNTIYF; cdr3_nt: TGCGCCAGCAGCTTGGAGGGACAGGGGTCTGGAAACACCATATATTTT
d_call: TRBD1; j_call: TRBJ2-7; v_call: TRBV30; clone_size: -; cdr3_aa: CAWSFSGTGSYEQYF; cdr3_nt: TGTGCCTGGAGTTTCTCCGGGACAGGGTCCTACGAGCAGTACTTC
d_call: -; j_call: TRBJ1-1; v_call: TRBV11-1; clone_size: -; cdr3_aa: CASSHRQTTAEAFF; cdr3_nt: TGTGCCAGCAGTCACCGACAGACAACCGCTGAAGCTTTCTTT
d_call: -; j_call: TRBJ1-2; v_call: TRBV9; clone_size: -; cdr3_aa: CASSPTAANYGYTF; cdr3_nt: TGTGCCAGCAGCCCAACAGCAGCTAACTATGGCTACACCTTC
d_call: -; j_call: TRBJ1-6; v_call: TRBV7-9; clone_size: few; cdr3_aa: CASSLATGNNSPLHF; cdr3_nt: TGTGCCAGCAGCTTAGCCACAGGGAATAATTCACCCCTCCACTTT